These T cell receptor beta chains were read from a single sample in a study of CD4 T cells in relation to SARS-CoV-2 and coronaviruses. Generated by immunoSEQ multiplex PCR, the TCRdb table keeps only in-frame clones and is missing some. Among tens of thousands of clones listed, about nine tenths were seen once. The sample taken for sequencing was memory CD4+ T cells from PBMCs. Every receptor here comes from a human donor in good health. CDR3s include the opening cysteine and the closing phenylalanine or tryptophan. The order of the fields is J gene, clone size, D gene, CDR3 length, V gene, CDR3 protein, CDR3 DNA. The D gene is left open where the match is weak. Only part of the rows carry a size: once, few, many, or a class if the clone is expanded.

J gene: TRBJ1-5
clone size: once
D gene: TRBD1
CDR3 length: 16
V gene: TRBV10-2
CDR3 protein: CASSEQTGGGGQPQHF
CDR3 DNA: TGCGCCAGCAGTGAGCAAACAGGGGGTGGGGGTCAGCCCCAGCATTTT

J gene: TRBJ2-1
clone size: .
D gene: .
CDR3 length: 15
V gene: TRBV23-1
CDR3 protein: CASSQCKNNIGRRFF
CDR3 DNA: TGCGCCAGCAGTCAATGTAAGAACAACATTGGACGACGGTTCTTC

J gene: TRBJ1-5
clone size: .
D gene: .
CDR3 length: 15
V gene: TRBV28
CDR3 protein: CASSLSTVSNQPQHF
CDR3 DNA: TGTGCCAGCAGTTTATCGACAGTTAGCAATCAGCCCCAGCATTTT

J gene: TRBJ1-4
clone size: .
D gene: .
CDR3 length: 17
V gene: TRBV25-1
CDR3 protein: CASSDPEARGGDEKLFF
CDR3 DNA: TGTGCCAGCAGTGATCCTGAAGCGAGGGGAGGGGATGAAAAACTGTTTTTT

J gene: TRBJ2-1
clone size: .
D gene: .
CDR3 length: 13
V gene: TRBV29-1
CDR3 protein: CSVAGAGDNEQFF
CDR3 DNA: TGCAGCGTTGCCGGGGCAGGCGACAATGAGCAGTTCTTC

J gene: TRBJ1-4
clone size: .
D gene: TRBD1
CDR3 length: 15
V gene: TRBV18
CDR3 protein: CASSPTGGTNEKLFF
CDR3 DNA: TGTGCCAGCTCACCGACAGGGGGAACTAATGAAAAACTGTTTTTT

J gene: TRBJ1-3
clone size: .
D gene: .
CDR3 length: 13
V gene: TRBV29-1
CDR3 protein: CSVVVNSGNTIYF
CDR3 DNA: TGCAGCGTTGTCGTAAACTCTGGAAACACCATATATTTT

J gene: TRBJ1-2
clone size: few
D gene: .
CDR3 length: 13
V gene: TRBV28
CDR3 protein: CASSSELNYGYTF
CDR3 DNA: TGTGCCAGCAGTTCGGAGCTAAACTATGGCTACACCTTC

J gene: TRBJ1-3
clone size: .
D gene: .
CDR3 length: 16
V gene: TRBV5-4
CDR3 protein: CASSLPTGDSGNTIYF
CDR3 DNA: TGTGCCAGCAGCTTGCCTACAGGAGACTCTGGAAACACCATATATTTT

J gene: TRBJ1-4
clone size: .
D gene: TRBD1
CDR3 length: 14
V gene: TRBV24-1
CDR3 protein: CATSWDRGNEKLFF
CDR3 DNA: TGTGCCACCAGTTGGGACAGGGGTAATGAAAAACTGTTTTTT

J gene: TRBJ2-3
clone size: .
D gene: .
CDR3 length: 11
V gene: TRBV5-1
CDR3 protein: CASTGSDTQYF
CDR3 DNA: TGCGCCAGCACCGGGTCAGATACGCAGTATTTT

J gene: TRBJ2-7
clone size: few
D gene: TRBD2
CDR3 length: 13
V gene: TRBV11-3
CDR3 protein: CASSRSGRNEQYF
CDR3 DNA: TGTGCCAGCAGCCGTAGCGGGAGGAACGAGCAGTACTTC

J gene: TRBJ1-2
clone size: once
D gene: .
CDR3 length: 15
V gene: TRBV5-4
CDR3 protein: CASSIDGLLNYGYTF
CDR3 DNA: TGTGCCAGCAGCATCGACGGACTCTTAAACTATGGCTACACCTTC

J gene: TRBJ2-2
clone size: .
D gene: TRBD1
CDR3 length: 14
V gene: TRBV5-1
CDR3 protein: CASSSRGPPGELFF
CDR3 DNA: TGCGCCAGCAGCTCCAGGGGGCCCCCCGGGGAGCTGTTTTTT

J gene: TRBJ1-1
clone size: .
D gene: .
CDR3 length: 13
V gene: TRBV6-6
CDR3 protein: CASSYRGNTEAFF
CDR3 DNA: TGTGCCAGCAGTTACAGGGGAAACACTGAAGCTTTCTTT

J gene: TRBJ2-1
clone size: .
D gene: .
CDR3 length: 17
V gene: TRBV27
CDR3 protein: CASSQEGRSGPTGEQFF
CDR3 DNA: TGTGCCAGCAGTCAAGAAGGGCGGAGCGGCCCCACGGGTGAGCAGTTCTTC

J gene: TRBJ2-5
clone size: once
D gene: .
CDR3 length: 14
V gene: TRBV19
CDR3 protein: CASRGLDPLETQYF
CDR3 DNA: TGTGCCAGTAGAGGACTCGACCCCCTGGAGACCCAGTACTTC

J gene: TRBJ2-1
clone size: .
D gene: .
CDR3 length: 16
V gene: TRBV7-9
CDR3 protein: CASSLRETASYNEQFF
CDR3 DNA: TGTGCCAGCAGCTTAAGGGAGACAGCCTCCTACAATGAGCAGTTCTTC

J gene: TRBJ2-5
clone size: once
D gene: TRBD1
CDR3 length: 14
V gene: TRBV5-1
CDR3 protein: CASSTQDRGETQYF
CDR3 DNA: TGCGCCAGCAGCACTCAGGACAGGGGAGAGACCCAGTACTTC

J gene: TRBJ2-7
clone size: .
D gene: .
CDR3 length: 15
V gene: TRBV4-1
CDR3 protein: CATPGPQGPDREQYF
CDR3 DNA: TGCGCCACCCCCGGTCCCCAGGGACCGGATCGTGAGCAGTACTTC

J gene: TRBJ2-2
clone size: .
D gene: .
CDR3 length: 13
V gene: TRBV5-1
CDR3 protein: CASSQEGTGELFF
CDR3 DNA: TGCGCCAGCAGCCAGGAAGGGACCGGGGAGCTGTTTTTT

J gene: TRBJ2-7
clone size: .
D gene: TRBD1
CDR3 length: 12
V gene: TRBV2
CDR3 protein: CASGGQTYEQYF
CDR3 DNA: TGTGCCAGCGGGGGACAGACCTACGAGCAGTACTTC

J gene: TRBJ1-1
clone size: .
D gene: .
CDR3 length: 12
V gene: TRBV6-5
CDR3 protein: CASVNSQLPAFF
CDR3 DNA: TGTGCCAGCGTCAACTCGCAGCTCCCGGCTTTCTTT

J gene: TRBJ2-1
clone size: .
D gene: .
CDR3 length: 16
V gene: TRBV29-1
CDR3 protein: CSVEDPRTSGNNEQFF
CDR3 DNA: TGCAGCGTTGAAGATCCGAGGACATCCGGGAACAATGAGCAGTTCTTC

J gene: TRBJ2-7
clone size: .
D gene: .
CDR3 length: 15
V gene: TRBV6-5
CDR3 protein: CASSDTPGKPYEQYF
CDR3 DNA: TGTGCCAGCAGCGATACCCCGGGGAAACCCTACGAGCAGTACTTC

J gene: TRBJ2-1
clone size: .
D gene: TRBD1
CDR3 length: 15
V gene: TRBV19
CDR3 protein: CASTQGQSSYNEQFF
CDR3 DNA: TGTGCCAGTACCCAGGGACAGAGCTCCTACAATGAGCAGTTCTTC

J gene: TRBJ1-1
clone size: .
D gene: .
CDR3 length: 12
V gene: TRBV11-2
CDR3 protein: CASSLTGTEAFF
CDR3 DNA: TGTGCCAGCAGCTTAACGGGAACTGAAGCTTTCTTT